These T cell receptor beta chains were read from a single sample in a study of T cells expressing NK-cell markers. TCRdb reprocessed the 5' RACE reads and stores each CDR3 protein as one record, lacking DNA. In all, the sample yields about 390,000 distinct CDR3 sequences. Sequencing was done on a sample of blood T cells: a sorted CD56 or NKG2C T cell subset, CD4+ or CD8+ T cells, or bulk PBMC T cells (not recorded which). Receptors were obtained from a woman between 50 and 59 years old in good health. CDR3s include the opening cysteine and the closing phenylalanine or tryptophan.

TRBV30	13	TRBJ2-2	CADRALARGELFF
TRBV2	15	TRBJ2-7	CASSEPGQIIYEQYF
TRBV2	14	TRBJ2-3	CAGAGGPSTDTQYF
TRBV9	13	TRBJ1-2	CASSPGQMDGYTF
TRBV12-3/TRBV12-4	17	TRBJ2-2	CASSFPVAGLNTGELFF
TRBV12-3/TRBV12-4	14	TRBJ2-2	CASKLGLYTGELFF
TRBV4-1	16	TRBJ2-3	CASSPLRGFSTDTQYF
TRBV5-1	13	TRBJ2-7	CASSLGDIYEQYF
TRBV20-1	15	TRBJ1-6	CSARGTGNVNSPLHF
TRBV5-1	15	TRBJ2-1	CASSFRSSGANEQFF
TRBV12-3/TRBV12-4	18	TRBJ2-7	CASTASGLAGGFLYEQYF
TRBV20-1	12	TRBJ2-1	CSAYSGGNEQFF
TRBV6-5	13	TRBJ2-1	CASSRVRTNEQFF
TRBV6-5	13	TRBJ1-5	CASRRASNQPQHF
TRBV7-9	15	TRBJ2-3	CASSYGPGGWDTQYF
TRBV27	15	TRBJ2-2	CASRSEGAPNGELFF
TRBV12-3/TRBV12-4	13	TRBJ1-5	CASSLGGVEAQHF
TRBV6-1	14	TRBJ2-4	CASLGLVAKNIQYF
TRBV24-1	12	TRBJ1-2	CATSEGSWGYTF
TRBV6-5	14	TRBJ2-7	CASSYRQGPYEQYF
TRBV4-1	14	TRBJ2-3	CASSRDYGGDTQYF
TRBV5-1	15	TRBJ2-7	CASSSSTGLSYEQYF
TRBV10-3	11	TRBJ2-1	CAIKGADEQFF
TRBV20-1	17	TRBJ2-7	CSASEIAGGPWGYEQYF
TRBV11-2	14	TRBJ2-1	CASSLDRSGGEQFF
TRBV24-1	15	TRBJ2-3	CATSVEQGATDTQYF
TRBV12-3/TRBV12-4	13	TRBJ2-3	CASSPSFAGTQYF
TRBV7-9	18	TRBJ2-3	CASSPQAWGESYTDTQYF
TRBV14	16	TRBJ2-7	CASSQDPRSPSYEQYF
TRBV12-3/TRBV12-4	15	TRBJ2-7	CASSFYRTTTYEQYF
TRBV9	16	TRBJ2-1	CASSVGSGSLMDEQFF
TRBV7-8	13	TRBJ2-1	CASIGYRGHEQFF
TRBV29-1	14	TRBJ2-3	CSVTGLPTSDTQYF
TRBV6-2/TRBV6-3	14	TRBJ2-1	CASSYGQAKDEQFF
TRBV10-3	17	TRBJ2-1	CAISELQAGASYNEQFF
TRBV11-3	14	TRBJ1-4	CASSFMSTNEKLFF
TRBV19	16	TRBJ2-7	CASSIDSRGRAYEQYF
TRBV15	16	TRBJ1-1	CATSGRPLSLSTEAFF